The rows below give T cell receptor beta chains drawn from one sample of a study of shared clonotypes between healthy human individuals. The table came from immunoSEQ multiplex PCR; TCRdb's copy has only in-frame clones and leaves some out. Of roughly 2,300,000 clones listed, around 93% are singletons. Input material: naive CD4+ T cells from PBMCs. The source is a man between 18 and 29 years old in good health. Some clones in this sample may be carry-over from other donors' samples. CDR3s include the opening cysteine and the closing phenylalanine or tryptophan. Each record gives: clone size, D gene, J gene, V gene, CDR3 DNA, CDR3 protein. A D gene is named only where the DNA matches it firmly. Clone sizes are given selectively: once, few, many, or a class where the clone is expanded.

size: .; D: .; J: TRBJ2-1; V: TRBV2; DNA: TGTGCCAGCAGTCACTACAGGAGGTCGGACAATGAGCAGTTCTTC; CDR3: CASSHYRRSDNEQFF
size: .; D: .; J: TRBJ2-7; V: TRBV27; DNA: TGTGCCAGCAAGAGACAGGTTTCCTACGAGCAGTACTTC; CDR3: CASKRQVSYEQYF
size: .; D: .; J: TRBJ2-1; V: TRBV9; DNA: TGTGCCAGCAGCGTAGCCAGCGTTTACAATGAGCAGTTCTTC; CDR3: CASSVASVYNEQFF
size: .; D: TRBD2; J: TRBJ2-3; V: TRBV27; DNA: TGTGCCAGCAGTTTGAACCTACTAGCGGGGACCCCCCATTTT; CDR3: CASSLNLLAGTPHF
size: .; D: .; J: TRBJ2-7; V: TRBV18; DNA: TGTGCCAGCTCACCAGGTAGTTACTACGAGCAGTACTTC; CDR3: CASSPGSYYEQYF
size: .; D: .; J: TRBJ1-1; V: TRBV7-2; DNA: TGTGCCAGCAGCTTAGGCTGGACTGAAGCTTTCTTT; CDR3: CASSLGWTEAFF
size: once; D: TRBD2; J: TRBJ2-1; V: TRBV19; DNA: TGTGCCAGTAGTCGGACTAGCGGGGGGGTCTACAATGAGCAGTTCTTC; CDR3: CASSRTSGGVYNEQFF
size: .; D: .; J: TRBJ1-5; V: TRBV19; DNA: TGTGCCAGTAGTACCCAACGCGATCAGCCCCAGCATTTT; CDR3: CASSTQRDQPQHF
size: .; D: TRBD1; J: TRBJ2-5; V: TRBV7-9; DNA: TGTGCCAGCAGCTTATACAGGGGGGAAGAGACCCAGTACTTC; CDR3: CASSLYRGEETQYF
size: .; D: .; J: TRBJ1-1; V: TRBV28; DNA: TGTGCCAGCAGTTTGCTTCGCGGGGCGTTCATGAACACTGAAGCTTTCTTT; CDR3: CASSLLRGAFMNTEAFF